This entry features one T cell receptor (beta chain) sequence. This CDR3 comprises 14 residues. The germline V gene encodes CDR1 MRHNA and CDR2 SNTAGT. V shed 4 bases, J shed 2 bases, and the junction held 4 bases outside the gene matches. Authors' data handling: From reference gene primer amplification, estimates of nucleated cell counts were derived. The protocol was immunoSEQ multiplex PCR, while the TCRdb copy is restricted to in-frame clones and leaves out a portion. V, J and clone size derive from that table, while D and trimming were established from the DNA sequence. The table has 150,000 to 200,000 clones, around 76% seen once. This entry belongs to a study of blood T cell repertoires in COVID-19. Turning to the study itself: COVID-19 samples from acute and convalescent phases originated in the United States, Italy and Spain.

Clinical history as reported by participants underpinned cohort assignment. V and J are TRBV6-4 and TRBJ1-1, with 7 bases lining up with TRBD1. The sequenced material came from PBMCs or T cells enriched from blood (not recorded which). This TCR was sampled from a woman aged 45 to 65 with acute COVID-19. The CDR3 DNA reads TGTGCCAGCAGTGTATCAGGGGGTAACACTGAAGCTTTCTTT. It yields the protein CASSVSGGNTEAFF.